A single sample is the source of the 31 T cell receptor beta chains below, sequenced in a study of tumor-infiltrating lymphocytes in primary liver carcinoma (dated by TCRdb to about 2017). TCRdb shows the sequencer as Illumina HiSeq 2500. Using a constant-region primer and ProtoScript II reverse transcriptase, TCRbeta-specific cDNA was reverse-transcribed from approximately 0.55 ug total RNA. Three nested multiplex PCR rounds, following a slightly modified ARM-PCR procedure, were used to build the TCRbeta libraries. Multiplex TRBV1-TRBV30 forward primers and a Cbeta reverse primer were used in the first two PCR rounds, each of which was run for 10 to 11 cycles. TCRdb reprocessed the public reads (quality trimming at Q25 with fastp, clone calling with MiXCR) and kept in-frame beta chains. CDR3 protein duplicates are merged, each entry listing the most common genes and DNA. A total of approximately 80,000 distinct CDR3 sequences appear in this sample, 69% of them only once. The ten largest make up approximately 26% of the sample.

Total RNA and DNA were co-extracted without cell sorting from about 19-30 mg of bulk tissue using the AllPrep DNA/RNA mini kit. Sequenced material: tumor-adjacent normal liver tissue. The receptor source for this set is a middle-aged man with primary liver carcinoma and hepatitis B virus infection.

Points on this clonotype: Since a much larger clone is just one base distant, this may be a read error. This chain's CDR3 is CASSQDRGVRARVRNEQFF. The CDR3 coding sequence is TGCGCCAGCAGCCAAGACCGAGGAGTGAGGGCCAGGGTTCGCAATGAGCAGTTCTTC. J is TRBJ2-1 and V is TRBV4-1; either TRBD1 or TRBD2 may supply D (5 bases each). CDR3 length equals 19 residues. Looked up from germline, CDR1 is MGHRA and CDR2 is YSYEKL. V was clipped by 0 bases and J by 6 bases, with 24 bases between them.

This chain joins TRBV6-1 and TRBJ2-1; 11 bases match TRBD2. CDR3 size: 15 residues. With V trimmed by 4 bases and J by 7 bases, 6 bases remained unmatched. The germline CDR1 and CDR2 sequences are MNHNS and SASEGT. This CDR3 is CASSALLAGVNEQFF. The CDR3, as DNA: TGTGCCAGCAGTGCCCTACTAGCGGGAGTTAATGAGCAGTTCTTC.

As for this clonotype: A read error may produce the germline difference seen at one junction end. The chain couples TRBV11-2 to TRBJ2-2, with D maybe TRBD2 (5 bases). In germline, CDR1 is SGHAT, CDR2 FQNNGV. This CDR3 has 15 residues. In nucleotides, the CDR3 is TGTGCAAGCAGCTTTAGGCAATCGAACACCTGGGAGCTGTTTTTC. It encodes CASSFRQSNTWELFF.

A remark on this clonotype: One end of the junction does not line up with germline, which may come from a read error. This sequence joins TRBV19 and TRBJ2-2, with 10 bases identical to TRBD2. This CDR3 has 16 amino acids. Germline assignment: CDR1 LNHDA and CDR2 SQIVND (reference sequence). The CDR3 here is CASSIRASGGTGDLFF. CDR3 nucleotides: TGTGCCAGTAGTATTAGGGCTAGCGGGGGCACCGGGGACCTGTTTTTT. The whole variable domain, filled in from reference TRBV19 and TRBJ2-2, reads DGGITQSPKYLFRKEGQNVTLSCEQNLNHDAMYWYRQDPGQGLRLIYYSQIVNDFQKGDIAEGYSVSREKKESFPLTVTSAQKNPTAFYLCASSIRASGGTGDLFFGEGSRLTVL.

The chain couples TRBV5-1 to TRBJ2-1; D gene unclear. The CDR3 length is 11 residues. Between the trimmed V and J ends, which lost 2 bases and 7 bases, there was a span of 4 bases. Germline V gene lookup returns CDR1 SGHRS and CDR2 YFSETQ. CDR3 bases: TGCGCCAGCAGCTTTACGAATGAGCAGTTCTTC. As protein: CASSFTNEQFF.

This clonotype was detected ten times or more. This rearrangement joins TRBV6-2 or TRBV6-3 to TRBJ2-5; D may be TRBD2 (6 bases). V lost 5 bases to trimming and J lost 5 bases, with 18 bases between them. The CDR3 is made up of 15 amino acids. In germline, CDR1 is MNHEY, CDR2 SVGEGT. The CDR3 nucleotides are TGTGCCAGCAGTGAGCTCCGGGACTTAACGGAGACCCAGTACTTC. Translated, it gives CASSELRDLTETQYF.

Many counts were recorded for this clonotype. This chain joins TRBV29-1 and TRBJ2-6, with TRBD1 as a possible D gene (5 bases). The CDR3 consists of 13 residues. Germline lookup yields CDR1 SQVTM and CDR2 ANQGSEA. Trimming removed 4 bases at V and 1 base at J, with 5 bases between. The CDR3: CSVAGSGANVLTF. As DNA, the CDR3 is TGCAGCGTTGCAGGGTCTGGGGCCAACGTCCTGACTTTC.

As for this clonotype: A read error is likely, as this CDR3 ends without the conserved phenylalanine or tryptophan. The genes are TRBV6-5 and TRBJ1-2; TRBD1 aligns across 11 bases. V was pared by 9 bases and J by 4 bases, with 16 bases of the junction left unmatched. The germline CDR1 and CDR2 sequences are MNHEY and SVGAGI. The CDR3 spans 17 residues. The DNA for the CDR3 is TGTGCCAGTAAGGGGGGACAGGGGGATCGATTCGGCTATGGCTACACCCTC. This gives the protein CASKGGQGDRFGYGYTL.

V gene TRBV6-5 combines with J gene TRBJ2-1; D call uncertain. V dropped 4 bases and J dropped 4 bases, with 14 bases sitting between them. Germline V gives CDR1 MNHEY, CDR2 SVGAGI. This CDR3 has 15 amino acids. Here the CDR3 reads CASSSDSAIYNEQFF. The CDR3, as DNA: TGTGCCAGCAGTTCGGATAGTGCCATTTACAATGAGCAGTTCTTC.

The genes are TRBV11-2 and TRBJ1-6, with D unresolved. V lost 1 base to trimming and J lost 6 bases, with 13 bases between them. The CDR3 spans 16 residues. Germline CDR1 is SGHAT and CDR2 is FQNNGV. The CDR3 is CASSLGDDGCNSPLHF. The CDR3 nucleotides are TGTGCCAGCAGCTTAGGAGACGACGGTTGTAATTCACCCCTCCACTTT.

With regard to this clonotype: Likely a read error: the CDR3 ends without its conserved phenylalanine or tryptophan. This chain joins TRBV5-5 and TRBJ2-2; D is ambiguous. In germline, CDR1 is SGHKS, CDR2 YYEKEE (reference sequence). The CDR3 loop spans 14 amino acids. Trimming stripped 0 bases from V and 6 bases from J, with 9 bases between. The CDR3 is CASSLEAVAGELFL. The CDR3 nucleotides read TGTGCCAGCAGCTTGGAGGCGGTTGCCGGGGAGCTGTTTTTA.

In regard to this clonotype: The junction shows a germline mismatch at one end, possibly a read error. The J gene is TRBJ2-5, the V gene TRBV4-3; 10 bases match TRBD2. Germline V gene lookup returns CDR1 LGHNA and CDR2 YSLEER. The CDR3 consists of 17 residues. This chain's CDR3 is CASSQMGASGGPETQYF. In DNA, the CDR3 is TGCGCCAGCAGTCAGATGGGGGCTAGCGGGGGCCCGGAGACCCAGTACTTT.

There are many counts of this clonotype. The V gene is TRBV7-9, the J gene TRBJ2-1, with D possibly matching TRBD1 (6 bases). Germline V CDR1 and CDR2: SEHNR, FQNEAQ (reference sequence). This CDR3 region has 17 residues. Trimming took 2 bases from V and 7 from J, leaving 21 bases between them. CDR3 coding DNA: TGTGCCAGCAGCTTACCATATCAGGGGCCTAAAACAAATGAGCAGTTCTTC. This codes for CASSLPYQGPKTNEQFF.

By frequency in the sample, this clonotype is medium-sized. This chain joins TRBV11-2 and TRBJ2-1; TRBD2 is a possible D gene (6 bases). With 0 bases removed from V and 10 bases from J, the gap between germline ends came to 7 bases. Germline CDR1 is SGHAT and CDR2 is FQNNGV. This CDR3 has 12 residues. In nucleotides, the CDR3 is TGTGCCAGCAGCTTAGACCTAGCGGAGCAGTTCTTC. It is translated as CASSLDLAEQFF. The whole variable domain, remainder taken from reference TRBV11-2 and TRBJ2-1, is EAGVAQSPRYKIIEKRQSVAFWCNPISGHATLYWYQQILGQGPKLLIQFQNNGVVDDSQLPKDRFSAERLKGVDSTLKIQPAKLEDSAVYLCASSLDLAEQFFGPGTRLTVL.

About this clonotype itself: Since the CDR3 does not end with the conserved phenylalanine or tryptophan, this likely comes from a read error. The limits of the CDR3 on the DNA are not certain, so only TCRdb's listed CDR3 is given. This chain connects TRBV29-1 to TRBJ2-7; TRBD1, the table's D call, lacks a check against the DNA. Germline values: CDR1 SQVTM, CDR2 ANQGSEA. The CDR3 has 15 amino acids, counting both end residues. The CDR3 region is CSVEEERDRSYERYI.

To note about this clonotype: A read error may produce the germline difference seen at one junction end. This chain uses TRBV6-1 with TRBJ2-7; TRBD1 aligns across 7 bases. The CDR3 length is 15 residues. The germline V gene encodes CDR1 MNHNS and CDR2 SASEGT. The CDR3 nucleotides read TGTGCCAGCTGCTACCTTGGACAGGAGGACCACGAGCAGTGCTTC. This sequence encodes CASCYLGQEDHEQCF.

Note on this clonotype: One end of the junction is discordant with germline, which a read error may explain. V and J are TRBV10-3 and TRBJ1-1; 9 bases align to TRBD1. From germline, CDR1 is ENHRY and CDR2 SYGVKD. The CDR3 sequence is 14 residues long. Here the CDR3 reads CVIGAPDRGTEAFF. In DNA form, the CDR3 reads TGTGTCATCGGTGCTCCGGACAGGGGTACTGAAGCTTTCTTT.

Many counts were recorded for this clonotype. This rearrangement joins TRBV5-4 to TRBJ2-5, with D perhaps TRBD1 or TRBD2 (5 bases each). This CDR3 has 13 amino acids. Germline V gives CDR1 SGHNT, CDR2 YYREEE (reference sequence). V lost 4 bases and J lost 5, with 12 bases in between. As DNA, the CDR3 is TGTGCCAGCAGCGAGGGGTCAACGGAGACCCAGTACTTC. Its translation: CASSEGSTETQYF.

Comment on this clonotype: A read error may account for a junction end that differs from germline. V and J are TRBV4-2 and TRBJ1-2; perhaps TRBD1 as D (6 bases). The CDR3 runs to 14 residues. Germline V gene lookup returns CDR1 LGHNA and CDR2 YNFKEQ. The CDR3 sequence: CQQPRGRGGSGYTF. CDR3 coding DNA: TGCCAGCAGCCAAGAGGCAGGGGCGGATCTGGCTACACCTTC.

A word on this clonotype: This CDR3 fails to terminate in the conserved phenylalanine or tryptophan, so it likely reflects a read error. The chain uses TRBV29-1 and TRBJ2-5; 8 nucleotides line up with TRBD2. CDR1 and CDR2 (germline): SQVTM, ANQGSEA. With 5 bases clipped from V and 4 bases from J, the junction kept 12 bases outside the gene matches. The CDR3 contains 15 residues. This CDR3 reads CSVRTSRSWAETQYL. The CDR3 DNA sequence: TGCAGCGTTCGGACTAGCAGGAGTTGGGCAGAGACCCAGTACCTC.

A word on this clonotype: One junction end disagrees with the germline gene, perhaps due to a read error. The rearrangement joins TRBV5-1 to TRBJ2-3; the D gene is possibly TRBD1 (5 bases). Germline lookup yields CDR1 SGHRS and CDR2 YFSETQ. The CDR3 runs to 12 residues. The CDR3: CVSSLQGDRQYF. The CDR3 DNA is TGCGTCAGCAGCTTGCAAGGGGATAGGCAGTATTTT.

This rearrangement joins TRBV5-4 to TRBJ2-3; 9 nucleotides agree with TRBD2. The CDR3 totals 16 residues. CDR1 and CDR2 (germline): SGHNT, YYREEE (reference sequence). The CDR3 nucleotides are TGTGTTAGCAGCTTGCTCGCGGGAGGGCCCACAGATACGCAGTATTTT. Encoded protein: CVSSLLAGGPTDTQYF.

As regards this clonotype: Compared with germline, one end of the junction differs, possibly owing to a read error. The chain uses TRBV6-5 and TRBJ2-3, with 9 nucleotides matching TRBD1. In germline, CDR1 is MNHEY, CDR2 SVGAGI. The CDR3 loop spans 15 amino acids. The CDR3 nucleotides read TGTCCCAGCAGTTACTCCCGGGACAGGGTACATACGCAGTATTTT. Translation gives CPSSYSRDRVHTQYF.

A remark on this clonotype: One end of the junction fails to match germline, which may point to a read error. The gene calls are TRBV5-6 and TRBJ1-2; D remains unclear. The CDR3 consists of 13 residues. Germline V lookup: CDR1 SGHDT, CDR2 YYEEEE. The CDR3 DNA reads TGTACCAGCAGCTTGGTTGGGTTAGGAGGCTACACCTTC. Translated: CTSSLVGLGGYTF.

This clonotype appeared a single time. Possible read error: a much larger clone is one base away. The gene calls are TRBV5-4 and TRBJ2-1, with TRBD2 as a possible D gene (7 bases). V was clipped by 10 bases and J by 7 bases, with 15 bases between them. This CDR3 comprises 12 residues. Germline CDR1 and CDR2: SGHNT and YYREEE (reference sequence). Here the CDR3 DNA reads TGTGCCTCCCTGGGAGGGGGGAATGAGCAGTTCTTC. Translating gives CASLGGGNEQFF.

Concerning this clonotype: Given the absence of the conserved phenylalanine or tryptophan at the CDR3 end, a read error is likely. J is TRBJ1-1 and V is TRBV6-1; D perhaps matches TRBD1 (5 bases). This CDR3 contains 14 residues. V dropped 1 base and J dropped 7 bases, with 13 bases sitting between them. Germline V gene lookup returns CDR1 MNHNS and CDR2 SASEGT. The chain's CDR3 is CASSEGGGSFEAFL. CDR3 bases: TGTGCCAGCAGTGAAGGCGGGGGATCCTTTGAAGCTTTCTTA.

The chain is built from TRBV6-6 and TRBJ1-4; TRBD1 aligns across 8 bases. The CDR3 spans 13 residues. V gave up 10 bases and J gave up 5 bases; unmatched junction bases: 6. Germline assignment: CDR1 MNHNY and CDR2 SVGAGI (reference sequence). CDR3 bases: TGTGCCACCAACCAGGGGGCGAATGAAAAACTGTTTTTT. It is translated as CATNQGANEKLFF.

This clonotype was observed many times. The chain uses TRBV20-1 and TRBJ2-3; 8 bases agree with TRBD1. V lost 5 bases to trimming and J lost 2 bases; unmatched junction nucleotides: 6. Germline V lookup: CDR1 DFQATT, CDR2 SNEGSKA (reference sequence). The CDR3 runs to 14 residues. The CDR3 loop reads CSAPRTGNTDTQYF. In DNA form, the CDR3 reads TGCAGTGCTCCCCGGACAGGGAACACAGATACGCAGTATTTT.

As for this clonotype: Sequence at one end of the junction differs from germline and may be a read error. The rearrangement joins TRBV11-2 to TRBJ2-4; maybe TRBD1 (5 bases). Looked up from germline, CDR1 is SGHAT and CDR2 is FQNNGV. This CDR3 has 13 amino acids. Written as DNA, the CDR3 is TGTGCCGGCAGCTTGGCAGGGTTGTACATTCAGTACTTC. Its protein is CAGSLAGLYIQYF.

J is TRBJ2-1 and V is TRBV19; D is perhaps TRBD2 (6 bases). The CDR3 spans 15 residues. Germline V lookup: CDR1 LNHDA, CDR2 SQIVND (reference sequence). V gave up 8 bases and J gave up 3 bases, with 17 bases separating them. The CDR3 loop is CASYPGDPLYNEQFF. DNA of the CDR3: TGTGCCAGTTATCCGGGAGATCCACTCTACAATGAGCAGTTCTTC.

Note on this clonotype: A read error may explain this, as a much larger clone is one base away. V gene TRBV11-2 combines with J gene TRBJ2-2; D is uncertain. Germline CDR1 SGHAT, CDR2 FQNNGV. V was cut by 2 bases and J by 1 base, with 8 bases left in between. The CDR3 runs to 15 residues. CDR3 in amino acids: CASSLRSENTGELFF. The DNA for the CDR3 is TGTGCCAGCAGCTTACGGTCGGAGAACACCGGGGAGCTGTTTTTT.